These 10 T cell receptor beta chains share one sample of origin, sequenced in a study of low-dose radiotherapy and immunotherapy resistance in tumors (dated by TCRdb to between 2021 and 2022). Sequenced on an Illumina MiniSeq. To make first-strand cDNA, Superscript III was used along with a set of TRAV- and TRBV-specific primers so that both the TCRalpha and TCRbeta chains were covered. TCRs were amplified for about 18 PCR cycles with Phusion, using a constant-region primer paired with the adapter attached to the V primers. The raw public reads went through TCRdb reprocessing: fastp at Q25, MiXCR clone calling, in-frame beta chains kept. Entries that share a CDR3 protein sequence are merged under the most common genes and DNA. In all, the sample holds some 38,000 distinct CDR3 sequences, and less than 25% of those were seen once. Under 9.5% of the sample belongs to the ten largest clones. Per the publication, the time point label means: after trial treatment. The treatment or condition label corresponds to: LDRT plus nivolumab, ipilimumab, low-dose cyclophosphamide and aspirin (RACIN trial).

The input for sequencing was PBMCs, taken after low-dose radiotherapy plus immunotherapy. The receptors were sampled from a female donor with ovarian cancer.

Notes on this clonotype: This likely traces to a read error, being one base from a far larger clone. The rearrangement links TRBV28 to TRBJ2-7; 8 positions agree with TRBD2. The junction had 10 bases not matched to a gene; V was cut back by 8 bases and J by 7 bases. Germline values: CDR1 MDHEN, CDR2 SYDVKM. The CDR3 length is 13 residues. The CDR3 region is CASREGSYNEQYF. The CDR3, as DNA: TGTGCCAGCCGGGAGGGCTCCTACAATGAGCAGTACTTC.

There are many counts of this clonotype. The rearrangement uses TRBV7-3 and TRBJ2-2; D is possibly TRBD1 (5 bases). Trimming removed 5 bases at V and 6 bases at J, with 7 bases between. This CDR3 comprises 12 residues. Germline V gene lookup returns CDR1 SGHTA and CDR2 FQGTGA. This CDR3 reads CASSRGAGELFF. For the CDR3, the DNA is TGTGCCAGCAGCAGGGGTGCCGGGGAGCTGTTTTTT.

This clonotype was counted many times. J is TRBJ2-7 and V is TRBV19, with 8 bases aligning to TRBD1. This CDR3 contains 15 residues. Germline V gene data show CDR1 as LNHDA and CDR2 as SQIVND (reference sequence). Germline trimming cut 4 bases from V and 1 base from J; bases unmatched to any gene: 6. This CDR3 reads CASSTSRDRSYEQYF. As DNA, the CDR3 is TGTGCCAGTAGTACATCCCGGGACAGGTCCTACGAGCAGTACTTC.

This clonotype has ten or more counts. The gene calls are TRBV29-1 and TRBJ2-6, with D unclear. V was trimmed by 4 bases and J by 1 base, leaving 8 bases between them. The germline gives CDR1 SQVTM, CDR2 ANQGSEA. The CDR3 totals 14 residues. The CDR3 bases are TGCAGCGTTGGAGGAGAATCTGGGGCCAACGTCCTGACTTTC. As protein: CSVGGESGANVLTF. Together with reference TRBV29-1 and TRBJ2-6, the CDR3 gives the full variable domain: SAVISQKPSRDICQRGTSLTIQCQVDSQVTMMFWYRQQPGQSLTLIATANQGSEATYESGFVIDKFPISRPNLTFSTLTVSNMSPEDSSIYLCSVGGESGANVLTFGAGSRLTVL.

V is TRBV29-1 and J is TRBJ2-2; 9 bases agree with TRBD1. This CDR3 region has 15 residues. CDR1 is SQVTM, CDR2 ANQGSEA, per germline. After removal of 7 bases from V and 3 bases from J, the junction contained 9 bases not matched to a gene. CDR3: CSARPGTGYTGELFF. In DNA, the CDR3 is TGCAGCGCCCGACCCGGGACAGGGTACACCGGGGAGCTGTTTTTT.

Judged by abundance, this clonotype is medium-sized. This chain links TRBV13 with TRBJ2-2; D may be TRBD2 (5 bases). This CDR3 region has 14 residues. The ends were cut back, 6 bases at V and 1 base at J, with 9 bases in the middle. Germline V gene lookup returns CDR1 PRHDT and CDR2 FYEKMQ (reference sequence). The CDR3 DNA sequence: TGTGCCAGCAGTCGAGGAGGGAACACCGGGGAGCTGTTTTTT. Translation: CASSRGGNTGELFF.

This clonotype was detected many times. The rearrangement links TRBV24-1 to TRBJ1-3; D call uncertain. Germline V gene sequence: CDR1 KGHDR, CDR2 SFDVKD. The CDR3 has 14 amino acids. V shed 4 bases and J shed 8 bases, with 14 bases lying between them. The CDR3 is CATSDGPPVDTIYF. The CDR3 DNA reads TGTGCCACCAGTGACGGACCGCCCGTGGACACCATATATTTT.

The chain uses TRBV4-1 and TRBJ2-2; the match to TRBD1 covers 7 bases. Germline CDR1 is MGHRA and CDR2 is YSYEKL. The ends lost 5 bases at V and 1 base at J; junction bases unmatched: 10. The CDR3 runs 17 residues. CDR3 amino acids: CASSGRQGTKNTGELFF. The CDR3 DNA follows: TGCGCCAGCAGCGGACGACAGGGAACTAAGAACACCGGGGAGCTGTTTTTT.

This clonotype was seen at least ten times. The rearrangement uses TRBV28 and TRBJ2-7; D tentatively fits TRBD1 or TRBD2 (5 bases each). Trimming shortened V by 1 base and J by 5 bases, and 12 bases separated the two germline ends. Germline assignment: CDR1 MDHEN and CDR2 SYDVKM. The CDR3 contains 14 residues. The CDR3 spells CASSLSRGRNEQYF. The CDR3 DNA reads TGTGCCAGCAGTTTATCGAGGGGTCGGAACGAGCAGTACTTC.

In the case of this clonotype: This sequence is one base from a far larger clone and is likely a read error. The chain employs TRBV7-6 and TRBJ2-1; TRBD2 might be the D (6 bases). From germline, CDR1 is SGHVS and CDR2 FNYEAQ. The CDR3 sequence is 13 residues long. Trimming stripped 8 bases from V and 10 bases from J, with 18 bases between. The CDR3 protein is CASSAGPPYEQFF. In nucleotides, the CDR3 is TGTGCCAGCTCCGCGGGGCCGCCCTACGAGCAGTTCTTC.